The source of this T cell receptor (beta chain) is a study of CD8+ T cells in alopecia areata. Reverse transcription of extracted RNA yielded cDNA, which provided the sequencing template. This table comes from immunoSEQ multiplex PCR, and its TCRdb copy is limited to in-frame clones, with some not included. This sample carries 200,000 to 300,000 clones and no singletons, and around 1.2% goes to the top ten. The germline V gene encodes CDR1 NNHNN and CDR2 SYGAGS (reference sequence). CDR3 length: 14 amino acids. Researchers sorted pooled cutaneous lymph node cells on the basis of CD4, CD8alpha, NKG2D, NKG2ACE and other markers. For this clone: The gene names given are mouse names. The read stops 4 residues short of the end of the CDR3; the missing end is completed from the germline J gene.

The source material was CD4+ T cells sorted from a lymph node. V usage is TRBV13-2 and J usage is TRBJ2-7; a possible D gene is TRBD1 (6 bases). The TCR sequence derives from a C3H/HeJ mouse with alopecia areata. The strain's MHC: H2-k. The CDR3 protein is CASGDGKQGYEQYF. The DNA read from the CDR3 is TGTGCCAGCGGTGATGGAAAACAGGGATAT.